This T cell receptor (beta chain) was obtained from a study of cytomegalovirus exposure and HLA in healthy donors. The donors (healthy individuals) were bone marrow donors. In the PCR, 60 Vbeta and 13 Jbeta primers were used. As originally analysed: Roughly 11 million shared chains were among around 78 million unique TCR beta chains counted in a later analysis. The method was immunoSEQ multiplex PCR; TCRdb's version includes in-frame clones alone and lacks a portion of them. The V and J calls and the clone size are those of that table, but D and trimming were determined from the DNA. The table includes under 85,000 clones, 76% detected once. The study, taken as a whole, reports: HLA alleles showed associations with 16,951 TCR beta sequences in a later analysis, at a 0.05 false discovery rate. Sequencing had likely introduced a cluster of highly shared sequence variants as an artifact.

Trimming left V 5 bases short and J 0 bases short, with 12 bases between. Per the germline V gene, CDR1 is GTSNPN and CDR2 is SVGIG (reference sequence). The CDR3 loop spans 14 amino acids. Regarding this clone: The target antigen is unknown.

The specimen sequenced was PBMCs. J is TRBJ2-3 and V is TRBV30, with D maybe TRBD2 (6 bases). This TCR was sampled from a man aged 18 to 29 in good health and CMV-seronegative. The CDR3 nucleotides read TGTGCCTGGGGGACGGGAGTTAGCACAGATACGCAGTATTTT. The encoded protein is CAWGTGVSTDTQYF.